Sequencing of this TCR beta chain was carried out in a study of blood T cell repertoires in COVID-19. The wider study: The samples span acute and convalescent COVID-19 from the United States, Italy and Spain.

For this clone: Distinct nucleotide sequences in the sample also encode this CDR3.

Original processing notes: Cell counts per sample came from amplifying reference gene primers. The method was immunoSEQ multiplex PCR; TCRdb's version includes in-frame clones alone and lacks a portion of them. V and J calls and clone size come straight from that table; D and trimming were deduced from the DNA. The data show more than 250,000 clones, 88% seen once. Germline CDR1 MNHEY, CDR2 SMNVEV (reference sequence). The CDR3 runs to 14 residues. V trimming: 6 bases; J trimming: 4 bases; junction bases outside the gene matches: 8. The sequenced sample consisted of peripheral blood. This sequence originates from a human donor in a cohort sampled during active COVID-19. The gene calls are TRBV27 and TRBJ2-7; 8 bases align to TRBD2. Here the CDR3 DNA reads TGTGCCAGCAGCTCGGGGGGGCTGATTTACGAGCAGTACTTC. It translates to CASSSGGLIYEQYF.